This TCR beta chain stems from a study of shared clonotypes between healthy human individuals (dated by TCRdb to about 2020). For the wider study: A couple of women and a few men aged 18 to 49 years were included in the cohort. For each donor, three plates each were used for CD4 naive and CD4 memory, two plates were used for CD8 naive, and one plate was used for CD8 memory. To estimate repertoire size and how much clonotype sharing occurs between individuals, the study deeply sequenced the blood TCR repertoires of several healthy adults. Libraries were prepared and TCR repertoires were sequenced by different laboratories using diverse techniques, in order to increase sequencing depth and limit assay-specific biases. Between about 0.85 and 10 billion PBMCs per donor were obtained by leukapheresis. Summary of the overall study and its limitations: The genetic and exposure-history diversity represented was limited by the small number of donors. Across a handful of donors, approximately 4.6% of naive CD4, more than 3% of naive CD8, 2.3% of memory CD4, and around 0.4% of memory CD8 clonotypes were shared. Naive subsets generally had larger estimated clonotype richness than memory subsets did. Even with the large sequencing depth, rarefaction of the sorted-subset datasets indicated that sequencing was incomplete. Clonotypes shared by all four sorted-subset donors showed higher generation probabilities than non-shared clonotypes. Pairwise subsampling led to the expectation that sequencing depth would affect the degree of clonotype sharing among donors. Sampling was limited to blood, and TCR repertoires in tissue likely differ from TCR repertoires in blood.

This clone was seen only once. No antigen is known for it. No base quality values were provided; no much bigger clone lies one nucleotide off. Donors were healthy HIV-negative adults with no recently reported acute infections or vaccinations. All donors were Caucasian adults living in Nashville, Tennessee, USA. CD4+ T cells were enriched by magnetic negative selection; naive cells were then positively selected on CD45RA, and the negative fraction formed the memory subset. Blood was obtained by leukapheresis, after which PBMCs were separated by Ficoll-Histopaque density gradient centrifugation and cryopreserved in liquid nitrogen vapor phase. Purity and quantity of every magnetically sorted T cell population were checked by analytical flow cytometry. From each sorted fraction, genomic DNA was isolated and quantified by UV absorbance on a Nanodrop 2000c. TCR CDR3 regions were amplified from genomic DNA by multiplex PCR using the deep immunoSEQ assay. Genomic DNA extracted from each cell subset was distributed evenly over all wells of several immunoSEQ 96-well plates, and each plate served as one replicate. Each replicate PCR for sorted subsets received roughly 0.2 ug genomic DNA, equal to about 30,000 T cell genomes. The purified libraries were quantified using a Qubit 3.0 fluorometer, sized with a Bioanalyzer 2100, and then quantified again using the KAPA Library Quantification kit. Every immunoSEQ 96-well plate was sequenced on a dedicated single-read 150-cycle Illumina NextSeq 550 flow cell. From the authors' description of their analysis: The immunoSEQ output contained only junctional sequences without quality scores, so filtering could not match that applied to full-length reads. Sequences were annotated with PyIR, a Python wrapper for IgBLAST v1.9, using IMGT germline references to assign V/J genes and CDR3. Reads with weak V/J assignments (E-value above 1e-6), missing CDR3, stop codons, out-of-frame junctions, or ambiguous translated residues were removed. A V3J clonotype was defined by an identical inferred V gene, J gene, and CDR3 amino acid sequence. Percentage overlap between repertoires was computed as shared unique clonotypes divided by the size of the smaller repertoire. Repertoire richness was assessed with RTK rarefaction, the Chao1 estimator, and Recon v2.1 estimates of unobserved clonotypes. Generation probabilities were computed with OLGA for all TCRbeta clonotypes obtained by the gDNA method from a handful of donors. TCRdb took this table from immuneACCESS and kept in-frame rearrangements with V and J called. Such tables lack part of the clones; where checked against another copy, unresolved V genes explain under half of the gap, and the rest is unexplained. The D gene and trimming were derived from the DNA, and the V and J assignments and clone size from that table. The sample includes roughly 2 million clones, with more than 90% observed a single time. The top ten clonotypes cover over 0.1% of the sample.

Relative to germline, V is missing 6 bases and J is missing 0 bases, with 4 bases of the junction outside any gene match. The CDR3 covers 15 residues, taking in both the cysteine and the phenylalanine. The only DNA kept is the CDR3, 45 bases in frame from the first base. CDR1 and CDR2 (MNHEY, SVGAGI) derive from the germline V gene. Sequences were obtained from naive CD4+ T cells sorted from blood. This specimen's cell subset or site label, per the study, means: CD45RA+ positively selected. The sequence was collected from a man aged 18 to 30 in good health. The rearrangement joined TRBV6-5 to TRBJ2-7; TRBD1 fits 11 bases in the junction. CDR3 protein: CASSIGQGASYEQYF. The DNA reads TGTGCCAGCAGCATTGGACAGGGGGCCTCCTACGAGCAGTACTTC.